This T cell receptor (beta chain) was profiled in a study of T cell responses to AZD1222 COVID-19 vaccine. With 5 bases removed from V and 1 base from J, the gap between germline ends came to 9 bases. The CDR3 has 13 amino acids. Looked up from germline, CDR1 is SGHRS and CDR2 is YFSETQ. Using immunoSEQ multiplex PCR, the repertoire was profiled, and TCRdb retains in-frame clones only, with some absent. The sample comprises about 150,000 clones, approximately 90% of which are singletons, and 3% to 3.5% rests with the top ten. Points on this clone: The target antigen is unknown.

Study-level points and caveats: In the spike-specific TCR repertoire, nearly half reportedly target unmutated variant regions. There were repertoire samples only from the period after the peak T cell response.

This receptor was obtained from an adult in good health. The V gene is TRBV5-1, the J gene TRBJ1-1; no firm D call. Sequences were derived from peripheral blood, sampled on day 0 of AZD1222 vaccination. The CDR3 is CASRLEGNTEAFF. CDR3 DNA sequence: TGCGCCAGCAGGCTGGAGGGGAACACTGAAGCTTTCTTT.